Below, one T cell receptor beta chain is given with its context. The data derive from a study of blood T cell repertoires in COVID-19. Assay: immunoSEQ multiplex PCR; the TCRdb copy retains only in-frame clones and omits some. The sample holds 350,000 to 450,000 clones, about 89% seen once. The germline gives CDR1 SGHTS, CDR2 YDEGEE. The J segment lost 4 bases and the V segment lost 3 bases, leaving 5 bases of the junction unmatched. The CDR3 sequence is 14 residues long. The chain joins TRBV5-8 to TRBJ2-7, with 9 positions matching TRBD1. Input material: peripheral blood. The clonotype comes from a man in his forties with acute or convalescent COVID-19. CDR3: CASSYGTGTYEQYF. CDR3 nucleotides: TGTGCCAGCAGCTATGGGACAGGGACGTACGAGCAGTACTTC.